This T cell receptor (beta chain) is drawn from a study of PD-L1 blockade in urothelial cancer. Synthetically made TCR analog templates were put into each PCR as spikes. TCRdb keeps only in-frame clones here, not all; method: immunoSEQ multiplex PCR. The table includes 35,000 to 45,000 clones, about 85% detected once. V lost 8 bases to trimming and J lost 4 bases; unmatched junction nucleotides: 6. This CDR3 comprises 14 residues. Germline V lookup: CDR1 ENHRY, CDR2 SYGVKD. The time point is: peripheral blood 6 weeks after treatment start. This specimen consisted of PBMCs, obtained around atezolizumab (anti-PD-L1) treatment. The chain recombines TRBV10-3 with TRBJ2-3, with 10 positions matching TRBD2. This clonotype was obtained from a man between 65 and 80 years old with urothelial cancer. CDR3 residues: CAISSGSGADTQYF. In nucleotides, the CDR3 is TGTGCCATCTCTAGCGGGAGTGGTGCAGATACGCAGTATTTT.